The 30 T cell receptor beta chains given below trace back to one sample, sequenced in a study of cytomegalovirus exposure and HLA in healthy donors. PCR amplification relied on 60 Vbeta primers (plus 13 Jbeta primers). The table came from immunoSEQ multiplex PCR; TCRdb's copy has only in-frame clones and leaves some out. The data contain under 170,000 clones, about 64% of them singletons. Sequenced material: PBMCs. These receptors originate from a woman aged 55-70 years in good health and CMV-seropositive.

The chain carries TRBV19 and TRBJ1-1, with D uncertain. Trimming pared 2 bases from V and 11 bases from J, leaving 12 bases between. Germline CDR1 is LNHDA and CDR2 is SQIVND (reference sequence). This CDR3 contains 12 residues. The CDR3 sequence is CASSIRSVAAFF. The CDR3, as DNA: TGTGCCAGTAGTATACGGTCGGTCGCGGCTTTCTTT.

The table lists this clone with a few counts. J is TRBJ1-5 and V is TRBV10-3; 7 nucleotides agree with TRBD1. The CDR3 loop spans 14 amino acids. The V segment lost 6 bases and the J segment 6 bases; nucleotides outside the gene matches: 8. Per germline, CDR1 ENHRY and CDR2 SYGVKD. In nucleotides, the CDR3 is TGTGCCATCAGGGGGGACAGCTCAGGTCAGCCCCAGCATTTT. Its translation: CAIRGDSSGQPQHF.

This clone has more than one count but fewer than ten. The rearrangement uses TRBV28 and TRBJ2-1, with D hard to call. The CDR3 is made up of 13 amino acids. Trimming pared 1 base from V and 8 bases from J, leaving 9 bases between. The germline CDR1 and CDR2 sequences are MDHEN and SYDVKM. The CDR3 here is CASSLSPRYEQFF. In nucleotides, the CDR3 is TGTGCCAGCAGTTTATCTCCTAGATATGAGCAGTTCTTC. The entire variable domain, with the rest obtained from reference TRBV28 and TRBJ2-1, is as follows: DVKVTQSSRYLVKRTGEKVFLECVQDMDHENMFWYRQDPGLGLRLIYFSYDVKMKEKGDIPEGYSVSREKKERFSLILESASTNQTSMYLCASSLSPRYEQFFGPGTRLTVL.

This clone has a single count. The chain links TRBV5-1 to TRBJ1-5; 10 positions agree with TRBD1. V lost 0 bases and J lost 7; bases outside the gene matches: 16. The CDR3 length is 19 residues. Germline CDR1 and CDR2: SGHRS and YFSETQ. The CDR3 bases are TGCGCCAGCAGCTTGGCAACGGACCGGGACAGGGGCCTCAGGCAGCCCCAGCATTTT. Amino acid sequence: CASSLATDRDRGLRQPQHF.

This clone was picked up a small number of times. The chain recombines TRBV5-1 with TRBJ2-7; 9 bases map to TRBD1. Unmatched junction bases numbered 11, after V lost 3 bases and J lost 4 bases. There are 16 residues in the CDR3. CDR1 SGHRS and CDR2 YFSETQ come from the germline V gene. CDR3 sequence (DNA): TGCGCCAGCAGCTCCGGGCCTACAGGGGGCTCTTACGAGCAGTACTTC. Amino acid sequence: CASSSGPTGGSYEQYF.

J is TRBJ2-1 and V is TRBV7-2; 11 bases align to TRBD2. J gave up 5 bases and V 0 bases, and 9 bases lay outside the gene matches. The length of the CDR3 is 18 residues. Germline loops: CDR1 SGHTA, CDR2 FQGNSA. The CDR3: CASSLAPGLADRNNEQFF. The CDR3 nucleotides read TGTGCCAGCAGCTTAGCCCCGGGACTAGCGGACAGAAACAATGAGCAGTTCTTC. Supplemented by reference TRBV7-2 and TRBJ2-1, the full variable domain reads GAGVSQSPSNKVTEKGKDVELRCDPISGHTALYWYRQSLGQGLEFLIYFQGNSAPDKSGLPSDRFSAERTGGSVSTLTIQRTQQEDSAVYLCASSLAPGLADRNNEQFFGPGTRLTVL.

This clone has ten or more counts. J is TRBJ2-1 and V is TRBV4-3; TRBD1 is a possible D gene (5 bases). Germline CDR1 LGHNA, CDR2 YSLEER. V dropped 0 bases and J dropped 11 bases, with 8 bases sitting between them. The CDR3 length is 12 residues. The CDR3 bases are TGCGCCAGCAGCCAAGATACAGGCAAGCAGTTCTTC. This codes for CASSQDTGKQFF.

The chain recombines TRBV4-1 with TRBJ1-6, with TRBD1 as a possible D gene (6 bases). The germline V gene encodes CDR1 MGHRA and CDR2 YSYEKL. The CDR3 consists of 14 residues. Between the trimmed V and J ends, which lost 3 bases and 10 bases, there was a span of 13 bases. CDR3 region: CASSQPQGNSPLHF. The CDR3 nucleotides are TGCGCCAGCAGCCAGCCTCAGGGGAACTCACCCCTCCACTTT.

The rearrangement joins TRBV2 to TRBJ1-4; 8 positions match TRBD1. Germline CDR1 and CDR2: SNHLY and FYNNEI. CDR3 length: 17 amino acids. V lost 2 bases to trimming and J lost 3 bases; unmatched junction nucleotides: 8. CDR3 region: CASSEQGAGRANEKLFF. The CDR3 nucleotides read TGTGCCAGCAGTGAACAGGGGGCGGGTCGAGCTAATGAAAAACTGTTTTTT.

This clone was found a few times. The chain recombines TRBV28 with TRBJ2-1, with TRBD2 matching 11 bases. CDR1 and CDR2 (germline): MDHEN, SYDVKM. The CDR3 runs 20 residues. V dropped 1 base and J dropped 1; count of bases not matched to a gene: 12. The DNA for the CDR3 is TGTGCCAGCAGTTTATTTGTCGGTGGACTAGCGGGTTCATCCTACAATGAGCAGTTCTTC. Its protein is CASSLFVGGLAGSSYNEQFF.

With respect to this clone: Its ends do not fully match the called genes, so a read error is possible. The genes are TRBV5-1 and TRBJ2-7; 9 positions match TRBD2. The germline V gene has CDR1 SGHRS and CDR2 YFSETQ. The CDR3 length is 13 residues. The CDR3 protein is CASSLEGGRAWNF. The CDR3 nucleotides are TGCGCCAGCAGCTTAGAGGGCGGGAGGGCCTGGAACTTC.

The chain recombines TRBV27 with TRBJ2-2; 9 nucleotides match TRBD1. The ends lost 3 bases at V and 5 bases at J; junction bases unmatched: 10. The CDR3 is 17 residues long. Germline lookup yields CDR1 MNHEY and CDR2 SMNVEV (reference sequence). As DNA, the CDR3 is TGTGCCAGCAGTTTGAGAATGGGACAGGGATATACCGGGGAGCTGTTTTTT. Protein sequence: CASSLRMGQGYTGELFF.

This clone came up a few times. The chain combines TRBV5-4 with TRBJ1-4, with TRBD1 as a possible D gene (6 bases). Trimming removed 5 bases from V and 3 bases from J, with 8 bases in between. The CDR3 runs to 13 residues. Germline assignment: CDR1 SGHNT and CDR2 YYREEE (reference sequence). The CDR3: CASRGAPNEKLFF. CDR3 DNA: TGTGCCAGCAGGGGGGCGCCTAATGAAAAACTGTTTTTT. Full variable domain (remainder filled in from reference TRBV5-4 and TRBJ1-4): ETGVTQSPTHLIKTRGQQVTLRCSSQSGHNTVSWYQQALGQGPQFIFQYYREEENGRGNFPPRFSGLQFPNYSSELNVNALELDDSALYLCASRGAPNEKLFFGSGTQLSVL.

The chain combines TRBV5-6 with TRBJ2-1; D perhaps matches TRBD2 (6 bases). Trimming pared 4 bases from V and 3 bases from J, leaving 14 bases between. Germline V gives CDR1 SGHDT, CDR2 YYEEEE. The CDR3 totals 15 residues. The CDR3 region has the DNA TGTGCCAGCAGCGTCGGGGGTGGGGTCTACAATGAGCAGTTCTTC. It translates to CASSVGGGVYNEQFF.

V is TRBV10-1 and J is TRBJ2-2; 7 bases agree with TRBD1. Germline CDR1 is WNHNN and CDR2 is SYGVQD (reference sequence). The CDR3 runs 14 residues. J was trimmed by 6 bases and V by 6 bases; bases with no gene match: 7. The DNA of the CDR3 is TGCGCCAGCAGACCGGACAGGAGAGCCGGGGAGCTGTTTTTT. Protein product: CASRPDRRAGELFF.

This clone appeared once. The V and J genes are TRBV9 and TRBJ2-3; 8 bases fit TRBD2. The V and J ends lost 3 bases and 6 bases, in that order; junction bases with no gene match: 6. The CDR3 loop spans 14 amino acids. Looked up from germline, CDR1 is SGDLS and CDR2 is YYNGEE. CDR3: CASSAGGPEDTQYF. CDR3 DNA sequence: TGTGCCAGCAGCGCGGGAGGGCCAGAGGATACGCAGTATTTT.

This sequence joins TRBV4-1 and TRBJ2-2; 8 bases align to TRBD1. This CDR3 is 19 amino acids long. The germline CDR1 and CDR2 sequences are MGHRA and YSYEKL. Germline trimming cut 0 bases from V and 4 bases from J; bases unmatched to any gene: 13. CDR3 DNA: TGCGCCAGCAGCCAAGATTGGACAGGGCTAGAAACGGGCACCGGGGAGCTGTTTTTT. It translates to CASSQDWTGLETGTGELFF.

The count of this clone is one. The chain uses TRBV4-2 and TRBJ2-4; 8 bases fit TRBD1. After removal of 2 bases from V and 1 base from J, the junction contained 7 bases not matched to a gene. The CDR3 contains 17 residues. Germline lookup yields CDR1 LGHNA and CDR2 YNFKEQ. The CDR3 coding sequence is TGTGCCAGCAGCCAACCCCAGGGGGCGGCGGCCAAAAACATTCAGTACTTC. The encoded protein is CASSQPQGAAAKNIQYF.

The V call is TRBV30, the J call TRBJ2-3, with TRBD2 matching over 8 bases. J gave up 0 bases and V 4 bases, and 3 bases lay outside the gene matches. The CDR3 spans 14 residues. Germline values: CDR1 GTSNPN, CDR2 SVGIG (reference sequence). CDR3 sequence reads: CAWKVAGSTDTQYF. The CDR3 nucleotides are TGTGCCTGGAAAGTAGCGGGGAGCACAGATACGCAGTATTTT. The whole variable domain, remainder taken from reference TRBV30 and TRBJ2-3, is SQTIHQWPATLVQPVGSPLSLECTVEGTSNPNLYWYRQAAGRGLQLLFYSVGIGQISSEVPQNLSASRPQDRQFILSSKKLLLSDSGFYLCAWKVAGSTDTQYFGPGTRLTVL.

The chain employs TRBV30 and TRBJ2-3; 7 bases match TRBD1. CDR3 length: 14 residues. With 5 bases clipped from V and 2 bases from J, the junction kept 7 bases outside the gene matches. In germline, CDR1 is GTSNPN, CDR2 SVGIG (reference sequence). CDR3 nucleotides: TGTGCCTGGGGGACAGCCGCATACACAGATACGCAGTATTTT. The encoded protein is CAWGTAAYTDTQYF.

This rearrangement joins TRBV7-2 to TRBJ2-2, with D perhaps matching TRBD1 (5 bases). CDR1 is SGHTA and CDR2 is FQGNSA in the germline V gene. The CDR3 runs 15 residues. V shed 2 bases and J shed 3 bases, with 10 bases lying between them. CDR3 coding DNA: TGTGCCAGCAGCTTAAACAGGCCGGACACCGGGGAGCTGTTTTTT. It specifies CASSLNRPDTGELFF. The whole variable domain, remainder taken from reference TRBV7-2 and TRBJ2-2, is GAGVSQSPSNKVTEKGKDVELRCDPISGHTALYWYRQSLGQGLEFLIYFQGNSAPDKSGLPSDRFSAERTGGSVSTLTIQRTQQEDSAVYLCASSLNRPDTGELFFGEGSRLTVL.

The chain recombines TRBV28 with TRBJ2-3, with 7 positions matching TRBD2. Trimming took 4 bases from V and 1 from J; bases not matched to a gene: 14. Germline V gene lookup returns CDR1 MDHEN and CDR2 SYDVKM. The CDR3 loop spans 18 amino acids. The CDR3 spells CASSSLVWASGGTDTQYF. The CDR3 nucleotides read TGTGCCAGCAGTTCTCTAGTATGGGCTAGCGGAGGCACAGATACGCAGTATTTT.

This sequence joins TRBV7-3 and TRBJ2-1, with TRBD2 identical over 7 bases. The CDR3 covers 15 residues. After removal of 4 bases from V and 4 bases from J, the junction contained 7 bases not matched to a gene. The germline V gene encodes CDR1 SGHTA and CDR2 FQGTGA. The CDR3 nucleotides are TGTGCCAGCAGCTCTTTAGCGGGCGCTTACAATGAGCAGTTCTTC. This sequence encodes CASSSLAGAYNEQFF.

The V gene is TRBV20-1, the J gene TRBJ2-7; weak D call: TRBD2 (5 bases). V was cut by 5 bases and J by 6 bases, with 11 bases left in between. This CDR3 has 11 amino acids. Per germline, CDR1 DFQATT and CDR2 SNEGSKA (reference sequence). The CDR3 region has the DNA TGCAGTGCTCTCTCGGGGAGCGAGCAGTACTTC. The encoded protein is CSALSGSEQYF.

This chain connects TRBV28 to TRBJ1-1; D is ambiguous. The germline V and J ends were trimmed by 10 bases and 4 bases, with 16 bases remaining between them. The germline gives CDR1 MDHEN, CDR2 SYDVKM. CDR3 length: 13 amino acids. In DNA, the CDR3 is TGTGCCACCCGACCGACGGCAGGCACTGAAGCTTTCTTT. Encoded protein: CATRPTAGTEAFF.

This clone was recorded a few times. This sequence joins TRBV4-2 and TRBJ2-7; 14 bases map to TRBD2. Germline CDR1 and CDR2: LGHNA and YNFKEQ. CDR3 length: 16 residues. The V and J ends lost 1 base and 3 bases, in that order; junction bases with no gene match: 2. Here the CDR3 reads CASSQGGTSGSYEQYF. The CDR3 DNA sequence: TGTGCCAGCAGCCAAGGGGGGACTAGCGGGAGCTACGAGCAGTACTTC.

This chain uses TRBV9 with TRBJ1-2; TRBD1 might be the D (5 bases). V was cut by 4 bases and J by 6 bases, with 10 bases left in between. This CDR3 spans 12 amino acids. The germline gives CDR1 SGDLS, CDR2 YYNGEE. CDR3 nucleotides: TGTGCCAGCAGCTTGGGGGGACATGGCTACACCTTC. It specifies CASSLGGHGYTF.

This clone showed up just a few times. The V call is TRBV7-3, the J call TRBJ1-3; TRBD1 aligns across 8 bases. Germline V lookup: CDR1 SGHTA, CDR2 FQGTGA. The CDR3 contains 16 residues. V dropped 0 bases and J dropped 3; count of bases not matched to a gene: 4. The CDR3 protein is CASSLTAGGYGNTIYF. The CDR3 region has the DNA TGTGCCAGCAGCTTAACCGCAGGGGGCTATGGAAACACCATATATTTT.

The V gene is TRBV10-3, the J gene TRBJ2-7, with 8 bases aligning to TRBD1. V was pared by 6 bases and J by 5 bases, with 9 bases of the junction left unmatched. The CDR3 has 14 amino acids. Germline CDR1 ENHRY, CDR2 SYGVKD. This chain's CDR3 is CAIRAGQGGHEQYF. CDR3 sequence (DNA): TGTGCCATCAGAGCCGGACAGGGTGGGCACGAGCAGTACTTC.

V gene TRBV4-3 combines with J gene TRBJ2-5; 9 nucleotides align to TRBD1. The length of the CDR3 is 13 residues. Germline V gene sequence: CDR1 LGHNA, CDR2 YSLEER. J gave up 4 bases and V 4 bases, and 1 base lay outside the gene matches. Here the CDR3 reads CASSRDRAETQYF. CDR3 in DNA: TGCGCCAGCAGCCGGGACAGGGCAGAGACCCAGTACTTC.